This T cell receptor beta chain came from a study of blood T cell repertoires in COVID-19. This clone came up a few times. Repertoires were generated with immunoSEQ multiplex PCR, while TCRdb's copy carries only in-frame clones and drops some. The sample holds 200,000 to 300,000 clones, approximately 86% seen once. Trimming took 4 bases from V and 5 from J; bases not matched to a gene: 8. Germline-derived CDR1 and CDR2 are SGDLS and YYNGEE. The CDR3 runs 15 residues. The chain couples TRBV9 to TRBJ2-7; the match to TRBD2 covers 11 bases. The specimen sequenced was peripheral blood. The clonotype originates from a woman aged 55 to 70 with COVID-19, enrolled during active disease. CDR3 region: CASSSSSGRAHEQYF. Here the CDR3 DNA reads TGTGCCAGCAGCTCAAGTAGCGGGAGGGCCCACGAGCAGTACTTC.